Shown below are 15 T cell receptor beta chains from a single sample sequenced in a study of control samples from healthy donors and cancer patients. Measured with immunoSEQ multiplex PCR; TCRdb has only the in-frame clones, and not every one. The sample has around 150,000 clones; roughly 94% are singletons. Sequenced input: PBMCs. Receptor source: a man aged 55 to 70 with colorectal cancer.

The chain employs TRBV6-5 and TRBJ1-5; no clear D gene. V lost 2 bases to trimming and J lost 4 bases, with 12 bases between them. Germline-derived CDR1 and CDR2 are MNHEY and SVGAGI. CDR3 length: 15 residues. The CDR3 nucleotides are TGTGCCAGCAGTTACACGGCAGGTTCGAATCAGCCCCAGCATTTT. Translation: CASSYTAGSNQPQHF.

This chain connects TRBV6-4 to TRBJ1-4, with 10 bases identical to TRBD1. J gave up 4 bases and V 4 bases, and 12 bases lay outside the gene matches. This CDR3 has 18 residues. Per the germline V gene, CDR1 is MRHNA and CDR2 is SNTAGT. The CDR3 DNA sequence: TGTGCCAGCAGTGTAGGGACAGGGGAACCCTTAGGTAATGAAAAACTGTTTTTT. This translates into CASSVGTGEPLGNEKLFF.

There are a few counts of this clone. The V call is TRBV10-3, the J call TRBJ1-1, with 8 bases identical to TRBD1. The CDR3 is 14 amino acids. CDR1 and CDR2 (germline): ENHRY, SYGVKD. Trimming cost V 8 bases and J 5 bases; bases outside gene matches: 10. The CDR3 reads CAISGQGAITEAFF. CDR3 in DNA: TGTGCCATCTCGGGCCAGGGGGCAATAACTGAAGCTTTCTTT.

The V call is TRBV5-1, the J call TRBJ1-4; no clear D. The CDR3 length is 12 residues. V was clipped by 1 base and J by 8 bases, with 6 bases between them. Germline loops: CDR1 SGHRS, CDR2 YFSETQ. The CDR3 coding sequence is TGCGCCAGCAGCTTGAATAACGAAAAACTGTTTTTT. Its protein product is CASSLNNEKLFF. Variable domain in full (rest from reference TRBV5-1 and TRBJ1-4): KAGVTQTPRYLIKTRGQQVTLSCSPISGHRSVSWYQQTPGQGLQFLFEYFSETQRNKGNFPGRFSGRQFSNSRSEMNVSTLELGDSALYLCASSLNNEKLFFGSGTQLSVL.

This clone was recorded a few times. The genes are TRBV9 and TRBJ2-5; TRBD2 matches 7 bases. The CDR3 contains 14 residues. The junction had 10 bases not matched to a gene; V was cut back by 4 bases and J by 7 bases. Germline V lookup: CDR1 SGDLS, CDR2 YYNGEE. The CDR3 region is CASSTGGTHGTQYF. The CDR3 coding sequence is TGTGCCAGCAGCACCGGGGGGACTCACGGGACCCAGTACTTC.

The genes are TRBV7-2 and TRBJ2-7; weak D call: TRBD1 (5 bases). V gave up 1 base and J gave up 0 bases, with 10 bases separating them. CDR3 length: 15 amino acids. Germline V gene lookup returns CDR1 SGHTA and CDR2 FQGNSA. CDR3 region: CASSLGGRASYEQYF. DNA for the CDR3: TGTGCCAGCAGCTTAGGGGGCAGGGCCTCCTACGAGCAGTACTTC.

This chain uses TRBV11-2 with TRBJ2-5; no firm D call. Germline-derived CDR1 and CDR2 are SGHAT and FQNNGV. CDR3 length: 14 residues. Trimming cost V 7 bases and J 2 bases, with 14 bases left between them. The DNA for the CDR3 is TGTGCCAGCAACCTTGGCGGAAATCAAGAGACCCAGTACTTC. Its translation: CASNLGGNQETQYF.

The chain links TRBV2 to TRBJ2-1; 11 bases align to TRBD2. Trimming removed 6 bases from V and 7 bases from J; junction bases left unmatched: 11. This CDR3 is built from 16 residues. Germline CDR1 and CDR2: SNHLY and FYNNEI. CDR3 in amino acids: CASRDSGGAPLNEQFF. The CDR3 DNA is TGTGCCAGCAGGGATAGCGGGGGGGCCCCCTTGAATGAGCAGTTCTTC. Combining the CDR3 with reference TRBV2 and TRBJ2-1 gives the whole variable domain EPEVTQTPSHQVTQMGQEVILRCVPISNHLYFYWYRQILGQKVEFLVSFYNNEISEKSEIFDDQFSVERPDGSNFTLKIRSTKLEDSAMYFCASRDSGGAPLNEQFFGPGTRLTVL.

The chain uses TRBV18 and TRBJ1-3; no clear D gene. CDR3 length: 15 residues. V was cut by 2 bases and J by 1 base, with 9 bases left in between. Germline values: CDR1 KGHSH, CDR2 LQKENI. DNA for the CDR3: TGTGCCAGCTCACCAGAGGGAAGGTCTGGAAACACCATATATTTT. Translating it yields CASSPEGRSGNTIYF.

As regards this clone: At one of its ends the junction is not consistent with the germline gene, which may arise from a read error. The chain uses TRBV10-1 and TRBJ2-5, with D possibly TRBD2 on 5 matching bases. CDR3 length: 14 residues. Germline lookup yields CDR1 WNHNN and CDR2 SYGVQD (reference sequence). The CDR3, as DNA: TGCGCCTGCAGTGAGAGGGCACCGCAAGAGACCCAGTACTTC. This translates into CACSERAPQETQYF.

V usage is TRBV5-1 and J usage is TRBJ1-3, with a possible D match to TRBD1 (6 bases). The ends were cut back, 5 bases at V and 2 bases at J, with 8 bases in the middle. The CDR3 is 13 residues long. Germline V gene sequence: CDR1 SGHRS, CDR2 YFSETQ. CDR3 region: CASRNRAGNTIYF. The DNA for the CDR3 is TGCGCCAGCAGAAACAGGGCTGGAAACACCATATATTTT. Full variable domain (rest looked up from reference TRBV5-1 and TRBJ1-3): KAGVTQTPRYLIKTRGQQVTLSCSPISGHRSVSWYQQTPGQGLQFLFEYFSETQRNKGNFPGRFSGRQFSNSRSEMNVSTLELGDSALYLCASRNRAGNTIYFGEGSWLTVV.

This clone is a singleton in its sample. The gene calls are TRBV25-1 and TRBJ1-1; 7 bases map to TRBD1. There are 16 residues in the CDR3. Losses at the gene ends were 0 bases for V and 5 bases for J; bases not matched to a gene: 9. The V gene's germline CDR1 is MGHDK and CDR2 SYGVNS. CDR3 in DNA: TGTGCCAGCAGTGAATATTATATGAGGGGGCAAACTGAAGCTTTCTTT. Its translation is CASSEYYMRGQTEAFF. Combining the CDR3 with reference TRBV25-1 and TRBJ1-1 gives the whole variable domain EADIYQTPRYLVIGTGKKITLECSQTMGHDKMYWYQQDPGMELHLIHYSYGVNSTEKGDLSSESTVSRIRTEHFPLTLESARPSHTSQYLCASSEYYMRGQTEAFFGQGTRLTVV.

The chain is built from TRBV18 and TRBJ1-3; possible D gene TRBD1, 6 bases. The V and J ends lost 3 bases and 0 bases respectively, with 12 bases between them. This CDR3 comprises 16 residues. The germline CDR1 and CDR2 sequences are KGHSH and LQKENI. The CDR3 reads CASSPRQDSSGNTIYF. In nucleotides, the CDR3 is TGTGCCAGCTCACCGCGACAGGATAGCTCTGGAAACACCATATATTTT.

The chain has TRBV29-1 and TRBJ1-1, with no clear D. Trimming stripped 4 bases from V and 6 bases from J, with 12 bases between. Germline CDR1 SQVTM, CDR2 ANQGSEA. The CDR3 is 12 amino acids. Here the CDR3 reads CSVVLAGAEAFF. The CDR3 nucleotides read TGCAGCGTTGTATTGGCTGGCGCTGAAGCTTTCTTT.

The chain joins TRBV5-4 to TRBJ2-3; 11 bases fit TRBD2. Germline CDR1 and CDR2: SGHNT and YYREEE (reference sequence). This CDR3 spans 15 amino acids. V lost 5 bases and J lost 5; bases outside the gene matches: 7. The CDR3 nucleotides are TGTGCCAGCAGTGTTAGCGGGGGGGCCCTAGATACGCAGTATTTT. Translation: CASSVSGGALDTQYF.